This TCR beta chain was documented in a study of cytomegalovirus exposure and HLA in healthy donors (dated 2017 in TCRdb). Context from the whole study: According to an earlier analysis of 587 of the donors, about 180 million T cells yielded 100 million or so unique TCR beta sequences and approximately 280 Gb of sequence data. An early release that covered about 640 HLA-typed donors contained approximately 300 gigabases of sequencing data and 65 million to 100 million unique TCR sequences. Of the approximately 400 genotyped donors, less than 85% were placed in the genetic ancestry cluster associated with self-reported Caucasian donors. The study aimed to test whether signatures of past pathogen exposure could be identified by cataloging public T cell receptors. Using immunosequencing, the study profiled T cell repertoires from about 620 subjects and related those repertoires to cytomegalovirus serostatus. Besides the first cohort of approximately 710 subjects, a separate validation cohort made up of some 110 different subjects was used. High-throughput TCR immunosequencing, statistical association of individual TCRs with disease status, and machine learning were combined to predict cytomegalovirus infection status. To study patterns of TCR occurrence, a later analysis re-analyzed previously published TCR beta repertoires from more than 550 donors and added high-resolution HLA genotyping. In the later analysis, no new phenotypic data were used to find candidate immune exposures; instead, reliance was placed on TCR beta sequences and their occurrence across donors. To decide whether each TCR beta V gene segment behaved as functional or pseudogenic, an earlier analysis of over 500 of the donors relied on high-throughput TCR beta sequencing. Alongside the repertoire data, information on donor age, sex, ethnicity and CMV serostatus was compiled. In a later genetic analysis, genome-wide SNP genotypes for about three fifths of the 666 donors were used, and that subset was treated as a discovery cohort. Every discovery cohort repertoire had been produced on one sequencing platform. Both class I and class II loci were covered by HLA typing, at four-digit resolution. The number of typed donors differed by locus: about 620-630 for A, B, C, DRB1 and DQB1; 522 for DQA1; over 600 for DPA1; and some 450 for DPB1. Because of strong linkage in the cohort, 4 to 6 DR-DQ haplotypes were treated as single units for association and clustering. On average, roughly 240,000 unique TCR beta nucleotide sequences were sequenced per donor among some 430 genotyped donors of the cohort, with roughly 18% of those sequences being non-productive. Overall results and qualifications from the work: Most TCR sequences were seen in very few donors, while some public TCRs were found in many individuals. In a later analysis, several top co-occurrence clusters were reported to appear linked to parvovirus B19, influenza, CMV and Epstein-Barr virus. According to the authors, the approach could potentially be generalized to other disease states and immunological phenotypes. Only TCR beta chains were sequenced in this cohort, and the absence of alpha or paired-chain data limited detectable features. Around 16 rarely observed V segments, including chromosome 9 orphons, were excluded from the earlier analysis of some 590 of the donors because counts were too low. Specific HLA alleles were associated with over 15,000 TCR beta sequences at a false discovery rate of 0.05 in a later analysis. The study listed around 160 TCR beta chains as associated with cytomegalovirus. A group of highly shared sequence variants was considered likely to be a technical artifact of the sequencing pipeline. An association between a missense DCLRE1C variant and V-gene and J-gene trimming of TCR beta chains was found in a later genetic analysis and replicated in an independent cohort. The presence/absence analyses assumed that sequencing depth was roughly uniform across donors, and that assumption may not be true. A few of the identified cytomegalovirus-associated TCR beta chains were confirmed in vitro to be specific for cytomegalovirus antigens. When HLA alleles, especially DR and DQ, strongly co-occurred, TCR associations were difficult to assign to individual alleles. In a later analysis, HLA-associated TCR beta chains were found to be more clonally expanded and to have lower generation probabilities than equally common non-associated chains. Linkage disequilibrium might explain the correlated functional status among segregating V segments, but an unknown experimental factor could not be excluded. A further reported finding was that TCR beta sequences accurately predicted the HLA-A and HLA-B alleles for most subjects in the first cohort. Some IMGT-functional V segments, including TRBV6-2 and TRBV6-3, could not be told apart with the 87-base-pair reads, so those segments were excluded. Because HLA typing was missing for some donors at each locus, association tests included only the typed subset. In an earlier analysis of approximately 600 of the donors, most TCR beta V segments were observed in productive rearrangements about 87% or about 30% of the time, broadly matching IMGT annotations. Immune exposure information for the cohort was limited to CMV serostatus. In a later analysis, TCR association rates were found to vary across HLA loci, with the most associated TCRs seen for DRB1 alleles and the fewest for HLA-C alleles. In both the original and validation cohorts, the classifier was reported to diagnose cytomegalovirus status with high specificity and sensitivity. Compared with the approximately 600-donor mean, donors in an Asian-associated ancestry cluster had fewer N-insertions in productive TCRs, according to a later genetic analysis. A later analysis found that most CMV-associated TCR beta chains appeared HLA-restricted, with HLA associations seemingly driven largely by CMV exposure.

About this clone: Its antigen is currently not known. Base qualities are not at hand, and no much larger clone is one base apart.

The cohort comprised under 700 healthy bone marrow donors. Cohort members were all nominally healthy when sampled, although unrecorded immune exposures were likely present. The donor tested CMV seronegative, placing the donor among the approximately 360 seronegative members of the cohort. Each donor provided a peripheral blood sample, and peripheral blood mononuclear cells were used for TCR beta sequencing. Genomic DNA was extracted from the blood cell samples with the Qiagen DNeasy Blood Extraction Kit. CDR3 length: 15 amino acids, cysteine to phenylalanine. The entry retains the CDR3 DNA only, 45 bases that are in frame from base 1. V and J are trimmed by 6 bases and 2 bases, and the gene matches miss 6 bases of the junction. CDR1 and CDR2 are read off the germline V gene as MNHNS and SASEGT. The protocol used for the library was the immunoSEQ multiplex PCR assay. For the multiplex PCR, a mixture combining 60 forward primers for TCR Vbeta segments and 13 reverse primers for TCR Jbeta segments was used. The CDR3 region of rearranged TCR beta genes was amplified from genomic DNA by a multiplex PCR assay. On the Illumina HiSeq System, the amplified TCR beta libraries were sequenced as 87-base-pair reads. On the study's bioinformatics: Across the 600 to 700 repertoires, a later analysis counted some 81 million unique TCR beta chains, about 10 million of which were shared by at least two donors. Raw reads were error-corrected and collapsed into unique sequences with a nearest-neighbor algorithm that merged closely related sequences to remove PCR and sequencing errors. V, D and J gene segments were assigned by aligning CDR3 sequences to IMGT reference sequences. For a sequence to be retained, at least a six-nucleotide match to both a V gene segment and a J gene segment was required. A rearrangement counted as productive if the CDR3 had no stop codons and remained in frame with V and J, and every other rearrangement counted as non-productive. Following IMGT convention, CDR3 was defined as the stretch from the second conserved V-encoded cysteine to the conserved J-encoded phenylalanine. The earlier analysis of 587 of the donors excluded any sequence lacking an unambiguous match to a single V gene segment. An earlier analysis of 587 of the donors called V segments functional above 56.7% productive rearrangements and segregating when the between-donor standard deviation exceeded 5%. A statistical classification framework was developed to diagnose cytomegalovirus status using the catalog of TCR beta chain sequences. A later analysis assigned V and J genes by comparing TCR nucleotide sequences with IMGT/GENE-DB human TR gene sequences. A later analysis assigned CDR3 sequences and most-parsimonious VDJ recombination scenarios with the TCRdist pipeline. In a later analysis, each TCR beta chain was defined by its CDR3 amino acid sequence together with its V-gene family, and reads without a unique V-gene family were excluded. A later analysis removed 550 to 700 highly shared, low-generation-probability nucleotide sequences to deal with suspected cross-contamination and a sequencing artifact. A later analysis calculated a clonal expansion index for each public chain from normalized within-repertoire ranks of inferred template counts. Generation probabilities in a later analysis came from a VDJ recombination model fitted to out-of-frame rearrangements, and those results were checked against IGoR. Hypergeometric tests were used in a later analysis to score TCR-TCR, TCR-HLA and TCR-CMV co-occurrence, with a repertoire-size bias correction applied to the TCR pairs. False discovery rates were estimated in a later analysis by permuting HLA or CMV assignments 20 times. In a later analysis, co-occurring TCRs were grouped with DBSCAN, and TCRdist sequence similarity was added when clustering was performed within HLA-allele-positive subsets. Co-occurrence clustering excluded repertoires with fewer than 30,000 or more than 120,000 public chains, plus five with anomalous nucleotide sharing. TCRdb retrieved this table from immuneACCESS and kept in-frame rearrangements only. Not all clones are present; in checked studies, unresolved V genes account for under half, and no reason is known for the remainder. V and J calls plus clone size are reproduced from that table; the DNA served to infer D and trimming. The table for this sample lists about 130,000 clones; roughly 71% of them were counted only once. The leading ten clones occupy approximately 1.5% of the sample.

This receptor was taken from a woman in her 40s in good health and CMV-seronegative. The specimen sequenced was PBMCs. The chain is made from TRBV6-1 and TRBJ1-2, with 10 bases in between that match TRBD1. The DNA reads as follows: TGTGCCAGCAGGATAGCGGGACAGGGGAACTATGGCTACACCTTC. This encodes CASRIAGQGNYGYTF.